The 14 T cell receptor beta chains below all came from one sample that was sequenced in a study of blood T cell repertoires in COVID-19. Profiling relied on immunoSEQ multiplex PCR, and the TCRdb table lists in-frame clones only, not all of them. Among about 200,000 clones listed, about nine tenths were seen once. The sequencing input was peripheral blood. The receptor source for this set is a man in his fifties or sixties with acute or convalescent COVID-19.

The V call is TRBV5-1, the J call TRBJ2-5; possible D gene TRBD1, 6 bases. The V and J ends lost 0 bases and 5 bases respectively, with 11 bases between them. Germline-derived CDR1 and CDR2 are SGHRS and YFSETQ. The CDR3 has 14 amino acids. Here the CDR3 reads CASSLGRGAETQYF. The CDR3 DNA sequence: TGCGCCAGCAGCTTGGGCAGGGGCGCGGAGACCCAGTACTTC.

V usage is TRBV7-9 and J usage is TRBJ2-5, with TRBD2 matching 9 bases. CDR1 is SEHNR and CDR2 is FQNEAQ in the germline V gene (reference sequence). This CDR3 spans 16 amino acids. V shed 2 bases and J 5 bases; nucleotides not matched to a gene: 9. The CDR3 nucleotides are TGTGCCAGCAGCTTAAAAAGACTAGCGGTGGATGAGACCCAGTACTTC. It encodes CASSLKRLAVDETQYF.

The genes are TRBV5-1 and TRBJ1-4; 7 nucleotides agree with TRBD1. Per germline, CDR1 SGHRS and CDR2 YFSETQ. This CDR3 comprises 16 residues. J lost 7 bases, V lost 4 bases, and 13 bases had no gene match. The CDR3 DNA reads as TGCGCCAGCAGCAGGGTCGGGGACAGAGTGGGTGAAAAACTGTTTTTT. Translating it yields CASSRVGDRVGEKLFF.

The chain links TRBV5-4 to TRBJ2-5; a weak D match, TRBD2 (6 bases). The CDR3 has 13 residues. V lost 4 bases, J lost 4 bases, and 11 bases lay in between. Germline CDR1 is SGHNT and CDR2 is YYREEE (reference sequence). Here the CDR3 DNA reads TGTGCCAGCAGCCCGGGGAGGCGAGAGACCCAGTACTTC. Its translation: CASSPGRRETQYF.

The V call is TRBV3-1 (or the pseudogene TRBV3-2), the J call TRBJ1-2; unclear D gene. CDR3 size: 15 residues. From germline, CDR1 is LGHDT and CDR2 YNNKEL (reference sequence). Trimming stripped 0 bases from V and 4 bases from J, with 12 bases between. CDR3: CASSQDGRIAYGYTF. CDR3 nucleotides: TGTGCCAGCAGCCAAGATGGGAGGATCGCCTATGGCTACACCTTC.

The rearrangement links TRBV7-9 to TRBJ1-6, with 9 bases fitting TRBD1. This CDR3 spans 18 amino acids. V was clipped by 5 bases and J by 6 bases; unmatched bases: 14. The germline V gene has CDR1 SEHNR and CDR2 FQNEAQ (reference sequence). The CDR3 loop reads CASSPQNLNRGPNSPLHF. CDR3 DNA sequence: TGTGCCAGCAGCCCGCAGAACCTAAACAGGGGGCCTAATTCACCCCTCCACTTT.

The chain is built from TRBV6-1 and TRBJ1-2; D unresolved. In germline, CDR1 is MNHNS, CDR2 SASEGT. Trimming shortened V by 2 bases and J by 6 bases, and 10 bases separated the two germline ends. The CDR3 has 13 amino acids. The CDR3 is CASSEKRRDGYTF. CDR3 nucleotides: TGTGCCAGCAGTGAAAAACGGAGGGATGGCTACACCTTC.

The rearrangement uses TRBV11-2 and TRBJ2-5; weak D call: TRBD1 (6 bases). V was cut by 5 bases and J by 5 bases, with 15 bases left in between. Germline V gene sequence: CDR1 SGHAT, CDR2 FQNNGV. The CDR3 length is 14 residues. The CDR3 bases are TGTGCCAGCAGCCATCCAGGGGTGGTGGAGACCCAGTACTTC. This translates into CASSHPGVVETQYF.

The rearrangement links TRBV5-1 to TRBJ2-4; the D gene is possibly TRBD1 (6 bases). Trimming cost V 4 bases and J 6 bases, with 14 bases left between them. The CDR3 length is 14 residues. Germline V gene lookup returns CDR1 SGHRS and CDR2 YFSETQ. CDR3 in amino acids: CASSIGTSGNIQYF. The CDR3 DNA reads as TGCGCCAGCAGCATAGGGACATCTGGAAACATTCAGTACTTC.

The chain carries TRBV7-2 and TRBJ1-5, with no clear D. The V gene lost 5 bases and the J gene lost 3 bases, with 14 bases spanning the gap. Germline CDR1 reads SGHTA; CDR2 reads FQGNSA. The CDR3 covers 15 residues. CDR3 in amino acids: CASSQAGLFNQPQHF. The CDR3 DNA follows: TGTGCCAGCAGCCAGGCCGGCCTCTTCAATCAGCCCCAGCATTTT.

The chain links TRBV5-1 to TRBJ2-2; the D gene is possibly TRBD1 (5 bases). This CDR3 region has 16 residues. Per germline, CDR1 SGHRS and CDR2 YFSETQ. V lost 0 bases, J lost 0 bases, and 9 bases lay in between. The CDR3 protein is CASSLEGPANTGELFF. The CDR3 DNA follows: TGCGCCAGCAGCTTGGAGGGGCCCGCGAACACCGGGGAGCTGTTTTTT.

V and J are TRBV10-2 and TRBJ2-7; possible D gene TRBD1, 6 bases. Trimming took 7 bases from V and 1 from J, leaving 8 bases between them. The CDR3 consists of 12 residues. CDR1 is WSHSY, CDR2 SAAADI, per germline. CDR3 residues: CASNTGSYEQYF. CDR3 nucleotides: TGCGCCAGCAATACAGGGTCCTACGAGCAGTACTTC.

This chain connects TRBV2 to TRBJ1-5; D is possibly TRBD1 (5 bases). Germline assignment: CDR1 SNHLY and CDR2 FYNNEI. V was trimmed by 6 bases and J by 4 bases, leaving 16 bases between them. The CDR3 sequence is 15 residues long. The CDR3 DNA is TGTGCCAGCAGAGCTCAGGGAATTGGGAATCAGCCCCAGCATTTT. This sequence encodes CASRAQGIGNQPQHF. The variable domain in full, with the rest retrieved from reference TRBV2 and TRBJ1-5, is EPEVTQTPSHQVTQMGQEVILRCVPISNHLYFYWYRQILGQKVEFLVSFYNNEISEKSEIFDDQFSVERPDGSNFTLKIRSTKLEDSAMYFCASRAQGIGNQPQHFGDGTRLSIL.

This clone was observed a single time. The V gene is TRBV29-1, the J gene TRBJ2-5; D might be TRBD1 (6 bases). The CDR3 consists of 13 residues. V lost 7 bases and J 1 base, leaving 13 bases between the germline ends. Germline lookup yields CDR1 SQVTM and CDR2 ANQGSEA. CDR3 sequence reads: CSGTGTPQETQYF. In nucleotides, the CDR3 is TGCAGCGGCACCGGGACACCCCAAGAGACCCAGTACTTC.